The 21 T cell receptor beta chains reported below all come from one sample, sequenced in a study of blood T cell repertoires in COVID-19 (dated by TCRdb to 2018 to 2020). The library relied on the immunoSEQ multiplex PCR assay. Sourced from immuneACCESS, this table was stored by TCRdb with only in-frame sequences that have V and J called. A share of the clones is absent; for the studies checked, an unresolved V gene accounts for under half, and the remainder has no known explanation. Recorded for this sample are 270,000 or so clones; roughly nine tenths of them occurred a single time. Approximately 4.6% of the sample rests with the top ten. The specimen sequenced was peripheral blood. Receptors originate from a woman in her forties who had recovered from COVID-19.

This clone came up once. The chain uses TRBV7-2 and TRBJ1-2; D may be TRBD1 (5 bases). The CDR3 runs to 13 residues. Germline CDR1 and CDR2: SGHTA and FQGNSA. Trimming left V 3 bases short and J 4 bases short, with 9 bases between. The CDR3: CASSFTDSYGYTF. The CDR3 DNA follows: TGTGCCAGCAGCTTTACTGACAGCTATGGCTACACCTTC.

V and J are TRBV2 and TRBJ2-1; 12 nucleotides match TRBD2. V was clipped by 3 bases and J by 6 bases; unmatched bases: 12. Germline V lookup: CDR1 SNHLY, CDR2 FYNNEI. The CDR3 covers 18 residues. This CDR3 reads CASSDLPRLAGVTNEQFF. CDR3 DNA sequence: TGTGCCAGCAGTGACCTCCCTAGACTAGCGGGGGTAACCAATGAGCAGTTCTTC.

The chain recombines TRBV28 with TRBJ2-7; 10 bases align to TRBD1. The length of the CDR3 is 15 residues. V gave up 6 bases and J gave up 2 bases; unmatched junction bases: 7. CDR1 MDHEN and CDR2 SYDVKM come from the germline V gene. In DNA form, the CDR3 reads TGTGCCAGCAGCTCCCCGGGACAGGGGACCTACGAGCAGTACGTC. Translated, it gives CASSSPGQGTYEQYV.

The chain couples TRBV12-5 to TRBJ2-1, with 8 bases identical to TRBD1. The germline gives CDR1 LGHNT, CDR2 FRNRAP. This CDR3 is 13 amino acids long. V lost 6 bases and J lost 14; bases outside the gene matches: 12. CDR3 in DNA: TGTGCTAGTGGACTCGACCTGGGGACAGGAGAGTTCTTC. Translation gives CASGLDLGTGEFF.

This clone showed up just a few times. The rearrangement uses TRBV5-4 and TRBJ2-1, with 12 bases matching TRBD2. Unmatched junction bases numbered 5, after V lost 4 bases and J lost 0 bases. Germline V gives CDR1 SGHNT, CDR2 YYREEE (reference sequence). This CDR3 spans 17 amino acids. The CDR3 sequence is CASSPGLAGSSYNEQFF. In nucleotides, the CDR3 is TGTGCCAGCAGCCCCGGACTAGCGGGGAGCTCCTACAATGAGCAGTTCTTC.

The rearrangement uses TRBV10-3 and TRBJ2-3; 10 bases are shared with TRBD1. V shed 0 bases, J shed 5 bases, and the junction held 5 bases outside the gene matches. Per the germline V gene, CDR1 is ENHRY and CDR2 is SYGVKD. The CDR3 spans 16 residues. CDR3: CAISESGQGSGDTQYF. Written as DNA, the CDR3 is TGTGCCATCAGTGAGTCGGGACAGGGGAGTGGAGATACGCAGTATTTT.

For this clone: The same CDR3 also results from other DNA sequences found in this sample. V and J are TRBV5-1 and TRBJ1-4; D possibly corresponds to TRBD1 (5 bases). CDR1 and CDR2 (germline): SGHRS, YFSETQ. The CDR3 loop spans 15 amino acids. V was pared by 5 bases and J by 0 bases, with 11 bases between. CDR3: CASSSQGSTNEKLFF. CDR3 bases: TGCGCCAGCAGTTCTCAGGGATCAACTAATGAAAAACTGTTTTTT.

The chain combines TRBV27 with TRBJ2-3, with a tentative D call TRBD1 (6 bases). The CDR3 has 12 amino acids. Germline CDR1 reads MNHEY; CDR2 reads SMNVEV (reference sequence). Trimming removed 10 bases from V and 1 base from J, with 9 bases in between. This chain's CDR3 is CATRQGTDTQYF. CDR3 nucleotides: TGTGCCACCCGACAGGGCACAGATACGCAGTATTTT.

This chain links TRBV9 with TRBJ1-2; D is unresolved. This CDR3 contains 18 residues. The germline V and J ends were trimmed by 3 bases and 7 bases, with 28 bases remaining between them. In germline, CDR1 is SGDLS, CDR2 YYNGEE. CDR3 in DNA: TGTGCCAGCAGCGACACCACCCCCTCTGGTCTCTTGTGGGCTGGCTACACCTTC. Amino acids: CASSDTTPSGLLWAGYTF.

The J gene is TRBJ2-7, the V gene TRBV9, with 10 bases that match TRBD2. There are 14 residues in the CDR3. V shed 4 bases and J 6 bases; nucleotides not matched to a gene: 7. Germline assignment: CDR1 SGDLS and CDR2 YYNGEE. In nucleotides, the CDR3 is TGTGCCAGCAGCCTGAGGAGCGGGGGGGGCGAGCAGTACTTC. This gives the protein CASSLRSGGGEQYF.

The chain uses TRBV28 and TRBJ1-2, with 8 bases identical to TRBD1. Germline V gene lookup returns CDR1 MDHEN and CDR2 SYDVKM. V shed 7 bases, J shed 4 bases, and the junction held 5 bases outside the gene matches. The CDR3 covers 13 residues. For the CDR3, the DNA is TGTGCCAGCACCGAGGACAGGGCCTATGGCTACACCTTC. It translates to CASTEDRAYGYTF.

The chain employs TRBV6-5 and TRBJ2-7; D gene unclear. V was trimmed by 2 bases and J by 6 bases, leaving 14 bases between them. CDR1 is MNHEY and CDR2 is SVGAGI in the germline V gene. CDR3 size: 14 residues. The CDR3 region has the DNA TGTGCCAGCAGTTACGAGGATGAGTTTGGCGAGCAGTACTTC. Its translation: CASSYEDEFGEQYF.

The chain couples TRBV5-4 to TRBJ2-2, with TRBD2 matching 7 bases. Germline V gene sequence: CDR1 SGHNT, CDR2 YYREEE (reference sequence). After removal of 3 bases from V and 7 bases from J, the junction contained 3 bases not matched to a gene. The CDR3 loop spans 13 amino acids. CDR3 region: CASSSLAVGELFF. In DNA, the CDR3 is TGTGCCAGCAGCTCGCTAGCGGTCGGGGAGCTGTTTTTT.

This chain uses TRBV21-1 with TRBJ2-7; no DNA check was done on the table's D call, TRBD2. TRBV21-1 is listed as a pseudogene. The CDR3 extends over 17 amino acids. The CDR3 loop is CASSSHPLWTRIYEQYV. CDR3 in DNA: TGTGCCAGCAGCTCCCACCCACTTTGGACTAGAATCTACGAGCAGTACGTC.

V usage is TRBV5-1 and J usage is TRBJ1-5, with 8 bases that match TRBD1. V gave up 0 bases and J gave up 3 bases; unmatched junction bases: 5. The CDR3 is made up of 16 amino acids. Germline V gene lookup returns CDR1 SGHRS and CDR2 YFSETQ. CDR3 nucleotide sequence: TGCGCCAGCAGCTTGGATGGACAGGGTTTCAATCAGCCCCAGCATTTT. Encoded protein: CASSLDGQGFNQPQHF.

The chain has TRBV4-1 and TRBJ1-1, with TRBD1 identical over 9 bases. CDR1 MGHRA and CDR2 YSYEKL come from the germline V gene. With 0 bases clipped from V and 5 bases from J, the junction kept 4 bases outside the gene matches. This CDR3 has 15 residues. The CDR3 DNA sequence: TGCGCCAGCAGCCAAGAAGGACAGGGGAGGACTGAAGCTTTCTTT. It is translated as CASSQEGQGRTEAFF.

The chain carries TRBV24-1 and TRBJ1-5, with 8 bases that match TRBD1. Per germline, CDR1 KGHDR and CDR2 SFDVKD. The CDR3 has 14 amino acids. After removal of 6 bases from V and 6 bases from J, the junction contained 6 bases not matched to a gene. Here the CDR3 reads CATSSQGAGQPQHF. CDR3 nucleotide sequence: TGTGCCACCAGTAGTCAGGGGGCAGGTCAGCCCCAGCATTTT.

The chain combines TRBV13 with TRBJ2-7, with D unclear. Germline CDR1 and CDR2: PRHDT and FYEKMQ (reference sequence). The CDR3 is 11 amino acids. Deletions cut 5 bases from V and 7 bases from J, with 9 bases between. The CDR3 coding sequence is TGTGCCAGCAGCCTAAACAGAGAGCAGTACGTC. It codes for CASSLNREQYV.

The rearrangement uses TRBV28 and TRBJ2-3; D is undetermined. Per germline, CDR1 MDHEN and CDR2 SYDVKM. The CDR3 covers 12 residues. Trimming shortened V by 8 bases and J by 5 bases, and 11 bases separated the two germline ends. The CDR3 DNA follows: TGTGCCAGCTACTCCCTTAAAGATACGCAGTATTTT. As protein: CASYSLKDTQYF. Combining the CDR3 with reference TRBV28 and TRBJ2-3 gives the whole variable domain DVKVTQSSRYLVKRTGEKVFLECVQDMDHENMFWYRQDPGLGLRLIYFSYDVKMKEKGDIPEGYSVSREKKERFSLILESASTNQTSMYLCASYSLKDTQYFGPGTRLTVL.

The CDR3 DNA reads as TGTGCCAGCAGCTTAGAAGCCAGCAGGGTTGGTGGCTACACCTTC. Amino acid sequence: CASSLEASRVGGYTF. This chain uses TRBV7-9 with TRBJ1-2; D may be TRBD1 (5 bases). Trimming shortened V by 1 base and J by 7 bases, and 16 bases separated the two germline ends. Germline V gives CDR1 SEHNR, CDR2 FQNEAQ (reference sequence). This CDR3 is 15 amino acids long.

The chain joins TRBV27 to TRBJ2-3, with a weak D call TRBD2 (6 bases). The CDR3 is made up of 17 amino acids. Germline CDR1 is MNHEY and CDR2 is SMNVEV (reference sequence). Trimming left V 6 bases short and J 4 bases short, with 23 bases between. CDR3 loop: CASSAVVLASSPDTQYF. CDR3 DNA sequence: TGTGCCAGCAGCGCTGTGGTGCTAGCGAGCTCCCCAGATACGCAGTATTTT.